Following are 9 T cell receptor beta chains from one sample sequenced in a study of glioma-infiltrating T cells after dendritic cell vaccination. Clones were read by immunoSEQ multiplex PCR, and TCRdb kept only the in-frame ones, dropping some. The data contain 55,000 to 75,000 clones, under 90% of them singletons. The source was blood, collected before dendritic cell vaccination. Receptors were obtained from a human donor with glioblastoma.

This clone was recorded a few times. The rearrangement uses TRBV5-4 and TRBJ2-7; 7 bases map to TRBD1. This CDR3 is built from 16 residues. Per the germline V gene, CDR1 is SGHNT and CDR2 is YYREEE (reference sequence). J gave up 4 bases and V 4 bases, and 14 bases lay outside the gene matches. For the CDR3, the DNA is TGTGCCAGCAGCAAGAACAGGGGACCGGGAATATACGAGCAGTACTTC. Protein: CASSKNRGPGIYEQYF.

The rearrangement joins TRBV18 to TRBJ1-1, with 9 bases aligning to TRBD1. The junction had 9 bases not matched to a gene; V was cut back by 6 bases and J by 1 base. Germline CDR1 KGHSH, CDR2 LQKENI. There are 16 residues in the CDR3. The CDR3, as DNA: TGTGCCAGCTCGGTACAGGGGGCAATACAGAACACTGAAGCTTTCTTT. It codes for CASSVQGAIQNTEAFF.

The sample holds one count of this clone. CDR3 coding DNA: TGTGCCAGCAGCTTAGAGGGGCTAGATAATGAGCAGTTCTTC. Protein product: CASSLEGLDNEQFF. The chain uses TRBV11-3 and TRBJ2-1; D perhaps matches TRBD1 (5 bases). V was trimmed by 0 bases and J by 7 bases, leaving 10 bases between them. Germline CDR1 reads SGHNT; CDR2 reads YENEEA. The CDR3 loop spans 14 amino acids.

This chain joins TRBV5-4 and TRBJ2-5; TRBD2 matches at 7 bases. CDR3 length: 15 amino acids. CDR1 and CDR2 from the germline V gene are SGHNT and YYREEE (reference sequence). V dropped 0 bases and J dropped 2; count of bases not matched to a gene: 4. CDR3 sequence (DNA): TGTGCCAGCAGCTTGGGCAGCGGGGAACAAGAGACCCAGTACTTC. Translated, it gives CASSLGSGEQETQYF.

This clone is a singleton in its sample. The chain links TRBV30 to TRBJ1-1, with 7 positions matching TRBD1. The length of the CDR3 is 10 residues. V was pared by 8 bases and J by 7 bases, with 4 bases of the junction left unmatched. Germline values: CDR1 GTSNPN, CDR2 SVGIG (reference sequence). In nucleotides, the CDR3 is TGTGCCGGGGGACAGATTGAAGCTTTCTTT. Translation gives CAGGQIEAFF.

V and J are TRBV18 and TRBJ2-1; 8 bases are a match to TRBD1. The CDR3 covers 13 residues. Germline V CDR1 and CDR2: KGHSH, LQKENI. V trimming: 2 bases; J trimming: 10 bases; junction bases outside the gene matches: 4. This CDR3 reads CASSPEGDREQFF. The CDR3 bases are TGTGCCAGCTCACCAGAGGGGGACAGGGAGCAGTTCTTC. Using reference TRBV18 and TRBJ2-1 for the parts outside the CDR3, the full variable domain is NAGVMQNPRHLVRRRGQEARLRCSPMKGHSHVYWYRQLPEEGLKFMVYLQKENIIDESGMPKERFSAEFPKEGPSILRIQQVVRGDSAAYFCASSPEGDREQFFGPGTRLTVL.

The chain has TRBV30 and TRBJ1-1; TRBD1 is a possible D gene (5 bases). Deletions cut 5 bases from V and 0 bases from J, with 10 bases between. Germline V gene lookup returns CDR1 GTSNPN and CDR2 SVGIG (reference sequence). The CDR3 spans 13 residues. CDR3 amino acids: CAWASRVNTEAFF. CDR3 sequence (DNA): TGTGCCTGGGCCTCCAGGGTGAACACTGAAGCTTTCTTT.

The rearrangement uses TRBV5-1 and TRBJ2-7; TRBD1 agrees at 8 bases. The CDR3 length is 16 residues. Unmatched junction bases numbered 12, after V lost 4 bases and J lost 3 bases. Germline V CDR1 and CDR2: SGHRS, YFSETQ. In DNA form, the CDR3 reads TGCGCCAGCAGCCCCACTACGACAGGGGCCGTCTACGAGCAGTACTTC. It is translated as CASSPTTTGAVYEQYF.

The rearrangement links TRBV6-5 to TRBJ2-3; TRBD1 matches at 8 bases. The CDR3 totals 13 residues. The V and J ends lost 9 bases and 0 bases, in that order; junction bases with no gene match: 2. Germline-derived CDR1 and CDR2 are MNHEY and SVGAGI. In DNA, the CDR3 is TGTGCCAGTCGACAGGGGAGCACAGATACGCAGTATTTT. This gives the protein CASRQGSTDTQYF.